This T cell receptor (beta chain) originates from a study of blood T cell repertoires in COVID-19. The CDR3 length is 15 residues. Germline CDR1 reads LGHDT; CDR2 reads YNNKEL (reference sequence). V was clipped by 1 base and J by 6 bases; unmatched bases: 7. Only in-frame clones appear in the TCRdb table, and some are missing; sequencing was by immunoSEQ multiplex PCR. This table holds around 220,000 clones, approximately 84% found once. The chain recombines TRBV3-1 (or the pseudogene TRBV3-2) with TRBJ2-3; TRBD2 aligns across 7 bases. This TCR derives from a man aged 35-49 years with active or convalescent COVID-19. The sequenced sample was peripheral blood. CDR3 DNA: TGTGCCAGCAGCCAAGGTGGCGGGAGTTGGGATACGCAGTATTTT. Protein: CASSQGGGSWDTQYF.